In this sample, the clone carrying this TCR beta chain turned up a few times. Its specificity is not known. These data belong to a study of cytomegalovirus exposure and HLA in healthy donors. Across the whole study: A preliminary data release comprised approximately 85 million unique TCRs obtained from HLA-typed donors. Of approximately 400 genotyped donors, approximately 80% clustered with self-reported Caucasian donors. Study-level findings and limits: Cytomegalovirus-associated status was assigned to about 150 TCR beta chains.

As for the donors, each was a healthy bone marrow donor. With 1 base removed from V and 1 base from J, the gap between germline ends came to 8 bases. This CDR3 comprises 14 residues. Germline loops: CDR1 SGHNT, CDR2 YYREEE (reference sequence). It was with 60 Vbeta and 13 Jbeta primers that the PCR ran. Libraries were prepared by immunoSEQ multiplex PCR; TCRdb keeps only in-frame clonotypes and omits some of them. This sample has 95,000 to 150,000 clones, with 77% found just once. The clonotype was recovered from a human donor in good health. The chain combines TRBV5-4 with TRBJ1-1; no definite D call. The sample comprised PBMCs. The CDR3 DNA reads as TGTGCCAGCAGCTTGCAACAGAGGAACACTGAAGCTTTCTTT. It specifies CASSLQQRNTEAFF.